This is a list of T cell receptor beta chains from one sample in a study of control samples from healthy donors and cancer patients. This table comes from immunoSEQ multiplex PCR, and its TCRdb copy is limited to in-frame clones, with some not included. The table lists about 160,000 clones, around 90% of them singletons, with about 11% in the top ten. Sequencing was carried out using blood. These TCRs come from a man aged 25 to 40 in good health. The CDR3 runs from the conserved cysteine through the conserved F or W. The order of the fields is D gene, clone size, J gene, V gene, CDR3 length, CDR3 protein, CDR3 DNA. A D gene is named only where the DNA matches it firmly. Not every row has a clone size; where given, it reads once, few, many or a size class.

D: -; size: -; J: TRBJ2-3; V: TRBV2; length: 12; CDR3: CASSLTGDTQYF; DNA: TGTGCCAGCAGCCTGACGGGAGATACGCAGTATTTT
D: TRBD1; size: -; J: TRBJ1-6; V: TRBV23-1; length: 16; CDR3: CASSQSWTGGNSPLHF; DNA: TGCGCCAGCAGTCAATCCTGGACAGGGGGTAATTCACCCCTCCACTTT
D: -; size: -; J: TRBJ2-7; V: TRBV27; length: 15; CDR3: CASAFSSGASYEQYF; DNA: TGTGCCAGCGCCTTCAGTAGCGGAGCCTCTTACGAGCAGTACTTC
D: -; size: once; J: TRBJ2-3; V: TRBV7-9; length: 17; CDR3: CASSWGEQGSSTDTQYF; DNA: TGTGCCAGCAGCTGGGGCGAACAGGGCTCTTCCACAGATACGCAGTATTTT
D: -; size: -; J: TRBJ2-5; V: TRBV10-3; length: 18; CDR3: CAISESRGRQGSEKTQYF; DNA: TGTGCCATCAGTGAGTCTAGGGGTCGGCAGGGGAGTGAAAAGACCCAGTACTTC
D: TRBD1; size: -; J: TRBJ1-2; V: TRBV19; length: 11; CDR3: CASWTGGGYTF; DNA: TGTGCCAGCTGGACAGGGGGCGGCTACACCTTC
D: TRBD2; size: -; J: TRBJ2-2; V: TRBV18; length: 18; CDR3: CASSPRLAGGPNTGELFF; DNA: TGTGCCAGCTCACCCCGACTAGCGGGAGGGCCGAACACCGGGGAGCTGTTTTTT
D: -; size: -; J: TRBJ2-7; V: TRBV7-9; length: 15; CDR3: CASSSPDTSSYEQYF; DNA: TGTGCCAGCAGCTCGCCGGACACCAGCTCCTACGAGCAGTACTTC
D: TRBD1; size: -; J: TRBJ1-4; V: TRBV6-1; length: 19; CDR3: CASSEVYRAGGRANEKLFF; DNA: TGTGCCAGCAGTGAAGTTTATCGGGCAGGGGGGAGGGCTAATGAAAAACTGTTTTTT
D: -; size: -; J: TRBJ1-2; V: TRBV27; length: 17; CDR3: CASSFLPWTETNYGYTF; DNA: TGTGCCAGCAGTTTTCTTCCCTGGACAGAAACTAACTATGGCTACACCTTC
D: -; size: -; J: TRBJ2-1; V: TRBV13; length: 15; CDR3: CASSLKVGQYNEQFF; DNA: TGTGCCAGCAGCTTAAAGGTCGGACAGTACAATGAGCAGTTCTTC
D: -; size: -; J: TRBJ2-5; V: TRBV9; length: 14; CDR3: CASSVDGGRETQYF; DNA: TGTGCCAGCAGCGTAGATGGGGGGAGAGAGACCCAGTACTTC
D: -; size: -; J: TRBJ1-3; V: TRBV4-1; length: 16; CDR3: CASSQEVWTAGNTIYF; DNA: TGCGCCAGCAGCCAAGAAGTCTGGACGGCTGGAAACACCATATATTTT
D: TRBD1; size: -; J: TRBJ2-7; V: TRBV6-6; length: 12; CDR3: CASRYAGGEQYF; DNA: TGTGCCAGCAGATACGCAGGGGGCGAGCAGTACTTC
D: -; size: -; J: TRBJ2-2; V: TRBV3-1/TRBV3-2; length: 14; CDR3: CASSYRENTGELFF; DNA: TGTGCCAGCAGCTACAGGGAGAACACCGGGGAGCTGTTTTTT
D: TRBD1; size: once; J: TRBJ1-2; V: TRBV27; length: 16; CDR3: CASSYVGTGGGYGYTF; DNA: TGTGCCAGCAGCTACGTTGGGACAGGGGGCGGCTATGGCTACACCTTC
D: TRBD1; size: -; J: TRBJ1-1; V: TRBV28; length: 16; CDR3: CASSPPDRTRNTEAFF; DNA: TGTGCCAGCAGCCCTCCGGACAGGACCCGGAACACTGAAGCTTTCTTT
D: -; size: -; J: TRBJ1-4; V: TRBV3-1/TRBV3-2; length: 13; CDR3: CASSQDSSEKLFF; DNA: TGTGCCAGCAGCCAAGACTCATCCGAAAAACTGTTTTTT
D: TRBD2; size: -; J: TRBJ2-7; V: TRBV3-1/TRBV3-2; length: 14; CDR3: CASSRTSGGYEQYF; DNA: TGTGCCAGCAGCCGGACTAGCGGGGGATACGAGCAGTACTTC
D: TRBD1; size: -; J: TRBJ2-3; V: TRBV6-6; length: 15; CDR3: CASSNRGLGPDTQYF; DNA: TGTGCCAGCAGTAACAGGGGTCTTGGCCCAGATACGCAGTATTTT
D: -; size: -; J: TRBJ2-7; V: TRBV6-4; length: 18; CDR3: CASSDPQTRNSLSYEQYF; DNA: TGTGCCAGCAGTGACCCTCAGACACGGAACAGCCTCTCCTACGAGCAGTACTTC
D: -; size: -; J: TRBJ2-7; V: TRBV6-2/TRBV6-3; length: 11; CDR3: CASSQGGGQYF; DNA: TGTGCCAGCAGTCAGGGAGGGGGGCAGTACTTC
D: TRBD2; size: few; J: TRBJ2-1; V: TRBV18; length: 19; CDR3: CASSPWPGGSPSSYNEQFF; DNA: TGTGCCAGCTCACCGTGGCCCGGGGGGTCCCCGAGCTCCTACAATGAGCAGTTCTTC
D: TRBD1; size: -; J: TRBJ1-6; V: TRBV6-5; length: 15; CDR3: CAIHSGTGKGSPLHF; DNA: TGTGCCATTCATTCCGGGACAGGGAAGGGCTCACCCCTCCACTTT
D: TRBD2; size: -; J: TRBJ2-1; V: TRBV11-2; length: 16; CDR3: CASSSGGGRPFDEQFF; DNA: TGTGCCAGCAGCTCCGGAGGCGGGAGGCCCTTCGATGAGCAGTTCTTC
D: TRBD1; size: -; J: TRBJ1-1; V: TRBV14; length: 15; CDR3: CASSQLQGALDEAFF; DNA: TGTGCCAGCAGCCAGTTACAGGGGGCGTTAGATGAAGCTTTCTTT
D: TRBD1; size: -; J: TRBJ1-5; V: TRBV7-2; length: 15; CDR3: CASSSGTAVNQPQHF; DNA: TGTGCCAGCAGCTCCGGGACAGCAGTTAATCAGCCCCAGCATTTT
D: -; size: -; J: TRBJ1-5; V: TRBV7-6; length: 13; CDR3: CASSLSFNQPQHF; DNA: TGTGCCAGCAGTCTCTCTTTCAATCAGCCCCAGCATTTT
D: -; size: -; J: TRBJ2-1; V: TRBV7-9; length: 14; CDR3: CASLNGPMFNEQFF; DNA: TGTGCCAGCCTGAACGGACCGATGTTCAATGAGCAGTTCTTC
D: TRBD2; size: -; J: TRBJ2-5; V: TRBV10-3; length: 15; CDR3: CAASSGGGTRETQYF; DNA: TGTGCCGCATCTAGCGGGGGAGGGACGCGGGAGACCCAGTACTTC
D: -; size: once; J: TRBJ1-1; V: TRBV6-2/TRBV6-3; length: 14; CDR3: CASSSLLLNTEAFF; DNA: TGTGCCAGCAGCTCCCTTCTCCTGAACACTGAAGCTTTCTTT
D: -; size: -; J: TRBJ1-1; V: TRBV2; length: 13; CDR3: CASNAGKVAEAFF; DNA: TGTGCCAGCAACGCAGGGAAAGTCGCTGAAGCTTTCTTT
D: -; size: -; J: TRBJ1-5; V: TRBV2; length: 13; CDR3: CASMGGGNQPQHF; DNA: TGTGCCAGCATGGGTGGGGGTAATCAGCCCCAGCATTTT
D: TRBD2; size: -; J: TRBJ2-3; V: TRBV19; length: 15; CDR3: CASSPLAGVSDTQYF; DNA: TGTGCCAGTAGTCCCCTAGCGGGAGTATCAGATACGCAGTATTTT
D: -; size: -; J: TRBJ1-5; V: TRBV5-1; length: 15; CDR3: CASSLEGRSGQPQHF; DNA: TGCGCCAGCAGCTTGGAAGGGAGGAGTGGTCAGCCCCAGCATTTT
D: -; size: many; J: TRBJ2-7; V: TRBV12-5; length: 13; CDR3: CASSLGPSNEQYF; DNA: TGTGCTAGTTCCTTGGGACCTTCCAACGAGCAGTACTTC
D: -; size: -; J: TRBJ1-2; V: TRBV3-1/TRBV3-2; length: 13; CDR3: CASSQLLNYGYTF; DNA: TGTGCCAGCAGCCAACTGTTAAACTATGGCTACACCTTC
D: -; size: -; J: TRBJ1-1; V: TRBV19; length: 14; CDR3: CASTLGAENTEAFF; DNA: TGTGCCAGTACCTTGGGGGCAGAAAACACTGAAGCTTTCTTT
D: -; size: -; J: TRBJ1-2; V: TRBV6-1; length: 16; CDR3: CASSEYRGQANYGYTF; DNA: TGTGCCAGCAGTGAGTACCGGGGCCAGGCGAACTATGGCTACACCTTC
D: -; size: -; J: TRBJ1-5; V: TRBV4-3; length: 15; CDR3: CASSQVQGQGQPQHF; DNA: TGCGCCAGCAGCCAAGTACAGGGTCAAGGTCAGCCCCAGCATTTT
D: -; size: -; J: TRBJ2-4; V: TRBV2; length: 12; CDR3: CASRGRINIQYF; DNA: TGTGCCAGCAGGGGGCGCATAAACATTCAGTACTTC
D: -; size: -; J: TRBJ1-1; V: TRBV18; length: 13; CDR3: CASSSRVDTEAFF; DNA: TGTGCCAGCTCTTCCCGGGTTGACACTGAAGCTTTCTTT
D: TRBD1; size: -; J: TRBJ2-7; V: TRBV4-1; length: 16; CDR3: CASSQDLTGQGANRAF; DNA: TGCGCCAGCAGCCAAGATTTAACGGGACAGGGGGCGAATAGGGCATTC
D: TRBD2; size: -; J: TRBJ2-1; V: TRBV7-7; length: 15; CDR3: CASSPGLAGNNEQFF; DNA: TGTGCCAGCAGCCCGGGACTAGCGGGAAACAATGAGCAGTTCTTC
D: TRBD1; size: -; J: TRBJ2-1; V: TRBV6-5; length: 14; CDR3: CASSTQGPGSEQFF; DNA: TGTGCCAGCAGTACACAGGGGCCTGGAAGTGAGCAGTTCTTC
D: TRBD2; size: -; J: TRBJ2-2; V: TRBV11-3; length: 17; CDR3: CASSLDGLAGYTGELFF; DNA: TGTGCCAGCAGCTTAGATGGACTAGCGGGGTACACCGGGGAGCTGTTTTTT
D: TRBD1; size: -; J: TRBJ1-6; V: TRBV6-1; length: 17; CDR3: CASSEGTGSAHNSPLHF; DNA: TGTGCCAGCAGTGAAGGGACAGGGTCGGCCCATAATTCACCCCTCCACTTT